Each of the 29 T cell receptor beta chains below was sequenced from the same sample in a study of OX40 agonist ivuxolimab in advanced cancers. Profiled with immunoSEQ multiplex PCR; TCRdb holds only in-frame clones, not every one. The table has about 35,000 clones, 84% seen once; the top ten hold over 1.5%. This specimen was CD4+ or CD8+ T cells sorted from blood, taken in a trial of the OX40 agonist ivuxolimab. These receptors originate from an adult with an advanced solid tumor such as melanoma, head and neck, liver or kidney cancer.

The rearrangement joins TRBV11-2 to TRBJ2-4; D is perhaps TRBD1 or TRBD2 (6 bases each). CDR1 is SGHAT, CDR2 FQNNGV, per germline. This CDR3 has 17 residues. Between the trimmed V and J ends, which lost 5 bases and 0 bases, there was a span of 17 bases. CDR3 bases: TGTGCCAGCAGCCGTGACACGGGGGCAATAGCCAAAAACATTCAGTACTTC. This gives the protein CASSRDTGAIAKNIQYF.

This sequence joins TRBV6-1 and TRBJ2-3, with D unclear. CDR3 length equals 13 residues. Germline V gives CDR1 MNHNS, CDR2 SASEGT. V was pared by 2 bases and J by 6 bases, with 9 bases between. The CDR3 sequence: CASSERTRDTQYF. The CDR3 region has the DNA TGTGCCAGCAGTGAAAGGACCCGCGATACGCAGTATTTT.

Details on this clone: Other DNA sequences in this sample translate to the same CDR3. For the CDR3, the DNA is TGTGCCAGCAGCTTAGGGCAGGGGGTTGCTAATGAAAAACTGTTTTTT. Translating gives CASSLGQGVANEKLFF. The chain employs TRBV5-4 and TRBJ1-4; 7 nucleotides line up with TRBD1. V lost 2 bases to trimming and J lost 3 bases; unmatched junction nucleotides: 7. The CDR3 sequence is 16 residues long. The germline gives CDR1 SGHNT, CDR2 YYREEE (reference sequence).

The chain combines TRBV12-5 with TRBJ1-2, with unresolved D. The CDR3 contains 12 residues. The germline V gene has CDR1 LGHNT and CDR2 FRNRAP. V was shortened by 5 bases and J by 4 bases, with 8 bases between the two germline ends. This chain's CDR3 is CASGLDRYGYTF. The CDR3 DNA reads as TGTGCTAGTGGTCTGGACCGCTATGGCTACACCTTC.

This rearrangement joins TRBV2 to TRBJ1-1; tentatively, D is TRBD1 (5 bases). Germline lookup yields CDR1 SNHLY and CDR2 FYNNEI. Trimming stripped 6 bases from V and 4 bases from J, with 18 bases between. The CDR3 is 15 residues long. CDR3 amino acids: CASRVSQGSGTEAFF. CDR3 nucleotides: TGTGCCAGCAGAGTCTCCCAGGGTAGCGGCACTGAAGCTTTCTTT.

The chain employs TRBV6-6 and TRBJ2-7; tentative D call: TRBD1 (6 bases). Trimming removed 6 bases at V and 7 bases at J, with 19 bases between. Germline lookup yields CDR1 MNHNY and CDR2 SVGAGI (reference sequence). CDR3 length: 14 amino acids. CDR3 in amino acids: CASRPKSQGWEQYF. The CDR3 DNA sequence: TGTGCCAGCAGACCAAAGTCACAGGGTTGGGAGCAGTACTTC.

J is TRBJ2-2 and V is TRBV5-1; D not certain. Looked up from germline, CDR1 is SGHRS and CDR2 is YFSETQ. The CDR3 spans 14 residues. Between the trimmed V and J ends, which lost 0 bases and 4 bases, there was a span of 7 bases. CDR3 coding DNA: TGCGCCAGCAGCTTGGGTACAGTCACCGGGGAGCTGTTTTTT. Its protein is CASSLGTVTGELFF.

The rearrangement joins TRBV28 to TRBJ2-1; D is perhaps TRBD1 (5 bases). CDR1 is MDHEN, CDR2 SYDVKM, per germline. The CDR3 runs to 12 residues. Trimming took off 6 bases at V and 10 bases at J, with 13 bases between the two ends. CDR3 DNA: TGTGCCAGCAGCCCCCCAGGGCGGGAGCAGTTCTTC. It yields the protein CASSPPGREQFF.

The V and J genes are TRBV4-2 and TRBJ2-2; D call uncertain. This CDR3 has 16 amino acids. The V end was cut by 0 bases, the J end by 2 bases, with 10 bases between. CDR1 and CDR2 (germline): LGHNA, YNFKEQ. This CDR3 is CASSQDGGRNTGELFF. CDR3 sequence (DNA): TGTGCCAGCAGCCAAGATGGCGGCAGAAACACCGGGGAGCTGTTTTTT.

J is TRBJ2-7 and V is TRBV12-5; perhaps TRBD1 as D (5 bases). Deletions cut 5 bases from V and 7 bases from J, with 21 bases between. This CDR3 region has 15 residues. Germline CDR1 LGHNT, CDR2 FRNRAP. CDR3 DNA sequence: TGTGCTAGTGGTCTAACGGACGCACCCCAGGGAGAGCAGTACTTC. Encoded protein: CASGLTDAPQGEQYF.

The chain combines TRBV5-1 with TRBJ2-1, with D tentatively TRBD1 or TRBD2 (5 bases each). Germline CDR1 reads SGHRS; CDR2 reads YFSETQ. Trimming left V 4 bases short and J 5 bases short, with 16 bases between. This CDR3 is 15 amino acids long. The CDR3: CASSARGAFDNEQFF. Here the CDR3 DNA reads TGCGCCAGCAGCGCCCGAGGGGCTTTCGACAATGAGCAGTTCTTC.

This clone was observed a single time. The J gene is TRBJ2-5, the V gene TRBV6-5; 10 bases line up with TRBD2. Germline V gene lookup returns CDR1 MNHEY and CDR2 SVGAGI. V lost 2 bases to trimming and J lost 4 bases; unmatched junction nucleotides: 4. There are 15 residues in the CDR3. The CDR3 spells CASSYSGGAGETQYF. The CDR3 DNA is TGTGCCAGCAGTTACAGCGGGGGGGCCGGAGAGACCCAGTACTTC.

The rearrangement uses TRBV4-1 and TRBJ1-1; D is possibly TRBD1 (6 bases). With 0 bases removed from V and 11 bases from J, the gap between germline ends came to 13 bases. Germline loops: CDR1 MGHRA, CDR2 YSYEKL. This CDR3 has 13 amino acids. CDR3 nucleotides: TGCGCCAGCAGCCAAGATGAGGGGGTGGGGGCTTTCTTT. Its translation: CASSQDEGVGAFF.

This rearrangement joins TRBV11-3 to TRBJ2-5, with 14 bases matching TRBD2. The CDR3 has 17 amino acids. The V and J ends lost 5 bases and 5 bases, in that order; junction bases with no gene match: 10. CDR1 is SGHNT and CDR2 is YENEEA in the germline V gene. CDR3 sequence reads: CASSRTGTSGSEETQYF. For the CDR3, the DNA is TGTGCCAGCAGCAGGACCGGGACTAGCGGGAGTGAGGAGACCCAGTACTTC.

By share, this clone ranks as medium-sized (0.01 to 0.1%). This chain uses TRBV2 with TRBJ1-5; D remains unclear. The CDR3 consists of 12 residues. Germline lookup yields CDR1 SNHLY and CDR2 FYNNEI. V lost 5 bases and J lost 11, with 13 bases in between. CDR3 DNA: TGTGCCAGCAGTCGCCTTACAGCCGCCCAGCATTTT. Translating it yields CASSRLTAAQHF.

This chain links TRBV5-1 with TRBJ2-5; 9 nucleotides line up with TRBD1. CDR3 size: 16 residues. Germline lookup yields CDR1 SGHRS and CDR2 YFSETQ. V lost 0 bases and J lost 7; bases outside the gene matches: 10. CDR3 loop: CASSLGLGTGYATQYF. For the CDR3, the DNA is TGCGCCAGCAGCTTGGGGTTAGGGACAGGGTATGCGACCCAGTACTTC. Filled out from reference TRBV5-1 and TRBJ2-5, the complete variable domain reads KAGVTQTPRYLIKTRGQQVTLSCSPISGHRSVSWYQQTPGQGLQFLFEYFSETQRNKGNFPGRFSGRQFSNSRSEMNVSTLELGDSALYLCASSLGLGTGYATQYFGPGTRLLVL.

The CDR3 reads CASSDSRTWNTEAFF. The CDR3 DNA follows: TGTGCCAGCTCAGATTCTCGCACCTGGAACACTGAAGCTTTCTTT. The genes are TRBV18 and TRBJ1-1; D remains ambiguous. The CDR3 contains 15 residues. Germline CDR1 and CDR2: KGHSH and LQKENI. Trimming took 5 bases from V and 1 from J, leaving 14 bases between them.

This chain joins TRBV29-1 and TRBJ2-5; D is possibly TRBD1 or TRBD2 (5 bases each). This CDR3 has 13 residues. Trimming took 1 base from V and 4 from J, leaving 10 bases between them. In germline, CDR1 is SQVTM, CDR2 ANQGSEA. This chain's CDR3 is CSVEGGRGETQYF. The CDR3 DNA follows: TGCAGCGTTGAAGGGGGACGTGGAGAGACCCAGTACTTC.

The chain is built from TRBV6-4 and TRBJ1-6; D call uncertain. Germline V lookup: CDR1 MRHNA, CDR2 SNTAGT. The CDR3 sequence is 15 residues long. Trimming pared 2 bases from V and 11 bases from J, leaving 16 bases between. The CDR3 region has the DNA TGTGCCAGCAGTGACCTCGGGGTCGGGTCGACACCCCTCCACTTT. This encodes CASSDLGVGSTPLHF.

The CDR3 loop is CASSYGGGANTGELFF. In DNA, the CDR3 is TGTGCCAGCAGCTACGGTGGGGGGGCGAACACCGGGGAGCTGTTTTTT. The rearrangement links TRBV5-4 to TRBJ2-2; TRBD2 aligns across 7 bases. After removal of 3 bases from V and 0 bases from J, the junction contained 5 bases not matched to a gene. This CDR3 is 16 amino acids long. Germline CDR1 and CDR2: SGHNT and YYREEE (reference sequence).

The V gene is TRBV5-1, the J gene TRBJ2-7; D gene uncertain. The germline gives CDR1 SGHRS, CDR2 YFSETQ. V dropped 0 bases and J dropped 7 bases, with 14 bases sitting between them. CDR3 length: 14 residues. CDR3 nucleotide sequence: TGCGCCAGCAGCTTGGGGACCAAAAGCGATGAGCAGTACTTC. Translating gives CASSLGTKSDEQYF. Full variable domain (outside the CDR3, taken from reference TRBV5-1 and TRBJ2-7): KAGVTQTPRYLIKTRGQQVTLSCSPISGHRSVSWYQQTPGQGLQFLFEYFSETQRNKGNFPGRFSGRQFSNSRSEMNVSTLELGDSALYLCASSLGTKSDEQYFGPGTRLTVT.

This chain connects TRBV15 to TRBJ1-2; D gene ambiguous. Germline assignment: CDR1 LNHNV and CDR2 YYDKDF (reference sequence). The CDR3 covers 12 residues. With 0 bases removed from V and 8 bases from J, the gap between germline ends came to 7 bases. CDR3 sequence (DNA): TGTGCCACCAGCAGAGAGTTTGGAGGCTACACCTTC. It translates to CATSREFGGYTF.

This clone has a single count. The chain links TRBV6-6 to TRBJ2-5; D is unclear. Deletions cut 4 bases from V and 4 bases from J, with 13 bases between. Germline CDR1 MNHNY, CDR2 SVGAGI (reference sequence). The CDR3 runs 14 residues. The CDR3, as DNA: TGTGCCAGCAGTTGGGTCCACCCCGGAGAGACCCAGTACTTC. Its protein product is CASSWVHPGETQYF.

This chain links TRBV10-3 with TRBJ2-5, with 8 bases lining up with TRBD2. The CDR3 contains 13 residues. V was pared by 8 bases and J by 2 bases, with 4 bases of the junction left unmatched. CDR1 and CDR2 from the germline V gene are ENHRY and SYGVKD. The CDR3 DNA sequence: TGTGCCATCGCTACTAGCGGACAAGAGACCCAGTACTTC. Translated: CAIATSGQETQYF.

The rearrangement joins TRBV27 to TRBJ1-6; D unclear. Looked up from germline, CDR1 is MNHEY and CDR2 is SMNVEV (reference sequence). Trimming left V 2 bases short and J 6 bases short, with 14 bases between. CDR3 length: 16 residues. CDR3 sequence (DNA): TGTGCCAGCAGTTTAAGTCGCGCGCGGGCTAATTCACCCCTCCACTTT. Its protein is CASSLSRARANSPLHF.

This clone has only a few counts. The CDR3 nucleotides are TGTGCCAGCAGCCACTCTAGCGGCTTATACAATGAGCAGTTCTTC. Amino acid sequence: CASSHSSGLYNEQFF. The chain joins TRBV7-9 to TRBJ2-1; 7 nucleotides agree with TRBD2. The V and J ends lost 5 bases and 4 bases, in that order; junction bases with no gene match: 8. The CDR3 has 15 residues. Germline CDR1 is SEHNR and CDR2 is FQNEAQ (reference sequence).

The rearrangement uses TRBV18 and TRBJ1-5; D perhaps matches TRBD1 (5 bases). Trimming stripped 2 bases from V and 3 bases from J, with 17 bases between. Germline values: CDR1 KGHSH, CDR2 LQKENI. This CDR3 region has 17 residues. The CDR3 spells CASSPGALLRDNQPQHF. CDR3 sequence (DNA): TGTGCCAGCTCACCAGGGGCCTTACTCAGAGACAATCAGCCCCAGCATTTT.

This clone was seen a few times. The CDR3 protein is CASSQDFLGSSGYTF. In DNA form, the CDR3 reads TGCGCCAGCAGCCAAGATTTTTTAGGGTCTAGTGGCTACACCTTC. The gene calls are TRBV4-1 and TRBJ1-2; D is unclear. CDR1 and CDR2 (germline): MGHRA, YSYEKL. This CDR3 is 15 amino acids long. Trimming stripped 0 bases from V and 7 bases from J, with 15 bases between.

For the CDR3, the DNA is TGTGCCAGTAGTGGGGGGACAGCTCTCTCCTACAATGAGCAGTTCTTC. Protein product: CASSGGTALSYNEQFF. The rearrangement links TRBV19 to TRBJ2-1; a possible D gene is TRBD1 (7 bases). V lost 5 bases to trimming and J lost 0 bases, with 14 bases between them. Germline CDR1 is LNHDA and CDR2 is SQIVND (reference sequence). This CDR3 contains 16 residues.